This T cell receptor beta chain was recorded in a study of regulatory dendritic cells for organ transplantation. Whole-study results and caveats: Memory CD8+ clonal expansion seemed more limited with regulatory than mature dendritic cells.

Profiled with immunoSEQ multiplex PCR; TCRdb holds only in-frame clones, not every one. The top ten hold under 0.075% of the sample, which has under 45,000 clones, roughly 89% seen once. As regards this clone: As yet, its antigen is unknown.

This TCR derives from a human donor in good health. Sequenced material: naive CD4+ T cells from blood. Described subset: CD45RA+ naive T cells.

The CDR3, as DNA: TGTGCCAGTAGTAAGAGGACTAGTACCTACGAGCAGTACTTC. It specifies CASSKRTSTYEQYF. The genes are TRBV19 and TRBJ2-7, with 7 bases fitting TRBD2. The ends lost 4 bases at V and 2 bases at J; junction bases unmatched: 5. The CDR3 has 14 amino acids. The germline V gene has CDR1 LNHDA and CDR2 SQIVND (reference sequence).